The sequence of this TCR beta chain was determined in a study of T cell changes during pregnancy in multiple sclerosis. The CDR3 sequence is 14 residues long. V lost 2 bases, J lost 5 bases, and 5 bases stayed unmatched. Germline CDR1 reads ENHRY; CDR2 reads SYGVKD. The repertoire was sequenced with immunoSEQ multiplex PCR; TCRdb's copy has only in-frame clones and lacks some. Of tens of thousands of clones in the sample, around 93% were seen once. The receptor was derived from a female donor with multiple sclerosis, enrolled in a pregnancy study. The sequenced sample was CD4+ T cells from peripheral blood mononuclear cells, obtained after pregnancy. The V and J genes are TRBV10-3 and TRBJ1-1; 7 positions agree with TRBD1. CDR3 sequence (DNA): TGTGCCATCAGTGAGATCCGGGACAGTACTGAAGCTTTCTTT. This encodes CAISEIRDSTEAFF.